This TCR beta chain comes out of a study of shared clonotypes between healthy human individuals. This table comes from immunoSEQ multiplex PCR, and its TCRdb copy is limited to in-frame clones, with some not included. The sample lists some 2,500,000 clones, roughly 93% occurring once. CDR1 is SNHLY and CDR2 is FYNNEI in the germline V gene. The CDR3 runs 13 residues. Sequenced material: naive CD4+ T cells from PBMCs. Subset: CD45RA+ positively selected. This chain links TRBV2 with TRBJ2-7, with 8 bases matching TRBD1. The origin of this receptor is a man between 18 and 35 years old in good health. Some clones in this sample may be carry-over from other donors' samples. The CDR3 spells CGAGQGAPYEQYF. The CDR3 DNA follows: TGTGGCGCTGGGCAGGGGGCTCCCTACGAGCAGTACTTC.